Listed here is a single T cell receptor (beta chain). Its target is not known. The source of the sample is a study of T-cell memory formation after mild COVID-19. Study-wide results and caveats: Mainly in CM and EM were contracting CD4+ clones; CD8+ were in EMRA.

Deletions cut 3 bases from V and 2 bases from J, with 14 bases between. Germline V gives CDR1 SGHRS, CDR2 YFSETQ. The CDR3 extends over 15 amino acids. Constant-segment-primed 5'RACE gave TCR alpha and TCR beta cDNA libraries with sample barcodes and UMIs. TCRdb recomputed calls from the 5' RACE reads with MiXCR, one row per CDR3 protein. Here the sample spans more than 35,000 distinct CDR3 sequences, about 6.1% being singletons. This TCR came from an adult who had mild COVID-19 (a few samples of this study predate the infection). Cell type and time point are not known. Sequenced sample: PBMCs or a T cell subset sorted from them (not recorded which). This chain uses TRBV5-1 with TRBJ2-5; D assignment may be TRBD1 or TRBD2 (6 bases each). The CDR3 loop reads CASSYGGGVQETQYF. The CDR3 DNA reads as TGCGCCAGCAGCTACGGGGGCGGGGTACAAGAGACCCAGTACTTC.